This T cell receptor beta chain comes out of a study of shared clonotypes between healthy human individuals. Study-wide context: Three plates each covered CD4 naive and memory; CD8 naive two, CD8 memory one. Study-wide results and caveats: With several donors compared, roughly 4.9% of naive CD4 clonotypes were shared.

Details on this clone: Its antigen is not identified. The sample holds other DNA sequences that translate to the same CDR3.

The germline CDR1 and CDR2 sequences are SQVTM and ANQGSEA. Trimming stripped 3 bases from V and 2 bases from J, with 9 bases between. The CDR3 runs 13 residues. Libraries were prepared by immunoSEQ multiplex PCR; TCRdb keeps only in-frame clonotypes and omits some of them. Found here are some 2,000,000 clones, roughly 95% of them singletons; the top ten hold roughly 0.13%. Memory CD4+ cells were the fraction left after CD45RA+ naive selection. This rearrangement joins TRBV29-1 to TRBJ2-3; D not certain. The TCR comes from a man aged 18 to 29 in good health. The sequenced sample was naive CD4+ T cells sorted from blood. Sample subset: CD45RA+ positively selected. The CDR3 nucleotides are TGCAGCGTTGAGGGCAGGCACACAGATACGCAGTATTTT. It specifies CSVEGRHTDTQYF.